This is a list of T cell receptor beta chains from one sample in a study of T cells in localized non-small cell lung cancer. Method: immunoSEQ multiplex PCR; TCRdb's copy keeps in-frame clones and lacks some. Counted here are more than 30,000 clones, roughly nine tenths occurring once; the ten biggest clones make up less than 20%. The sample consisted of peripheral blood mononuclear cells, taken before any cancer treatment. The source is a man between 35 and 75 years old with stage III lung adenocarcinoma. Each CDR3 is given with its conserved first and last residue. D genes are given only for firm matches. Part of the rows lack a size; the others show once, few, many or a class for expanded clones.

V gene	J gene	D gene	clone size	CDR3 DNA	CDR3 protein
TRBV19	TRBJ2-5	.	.	TGTGCCAGTAGTATTTTTCAGGGTCTGGAAGAGACCCAGTACTTC	CASSIFQGLEETQYF
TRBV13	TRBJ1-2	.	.	TGTGCCAGCAGCGGCCCGGGTCGGACACTCTATGGCTACACCTTC	CASSGPGRTLYGYTF
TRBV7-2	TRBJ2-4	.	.	TGTGCCAGCAGCTTACGGGCAGCGTATCTAGCCAAAAACATTCAGTACTTC	CASSLRAAYLAKNIQYF
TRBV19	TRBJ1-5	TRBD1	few	TGTGCCAGTAGTATAAGGGGGACAGGGCCAAATCAGCCCCAGCATTTT	CASSIRGTGPNQPQHF
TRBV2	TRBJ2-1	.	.	TGTGCCACCGCTGGGACATACAATGAGCAGTTCTTC	CATAGTYNEQFF
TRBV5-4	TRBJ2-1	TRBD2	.	TGTGCCAGCAGCTTGGGACTAGCGGGGCATAATGAGCAGTTCTTC	CASSLGLAGHNEQFF
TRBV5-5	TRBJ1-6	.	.	TGTGCCAGCAGCTTAGAGGGACCGATGAATTCACCCCTCCACTTT	CASSLEGPMNSPLHF
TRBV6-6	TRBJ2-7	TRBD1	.	TGTGCCAGCAGTTTCCCCCGGACAGGGAACTCCTACGAGCAGTACTTC	CASSFPRTGNSYEQYF
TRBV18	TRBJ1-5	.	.	TGTGCCAGCTCACCACAGAAGACCGAGAATCGGCCCCAGCATTTT	CASSPQKTENRPQHF
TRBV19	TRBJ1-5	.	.	TGTGCCGCCGGGTGGCCCCAGCATTTT	CAAGWPQHF
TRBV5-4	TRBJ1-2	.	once	TGTGCCAGCAGCTTGGTGGGAAACTATGGCTACACCTTC	CASSLVGNYGYTF
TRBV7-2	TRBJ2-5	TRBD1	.	TGTGCCAGCAGCTTAGGATTAGGGACAGGACAAGAGACCCAGTACTTC	CASSLGLGTGQETQYF
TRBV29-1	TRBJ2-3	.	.	TGCAGCGTTGGTTGGGGCGGGATCACAGATACGCAGTATTTT	CSVGWGGITDTQYF
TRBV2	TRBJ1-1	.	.	TGTGCCAGCAGGCCGGACAGCCAAAACGCTTTCTTT	CASRPDSQNAFF
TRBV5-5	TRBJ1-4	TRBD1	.	TGTGCCAGCAGCAGAGGACAGGGGGCTAGTGATGAAAAACTGTTTTTT	CASSRGQGASDEKLFF
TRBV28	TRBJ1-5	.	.	TGTGCCAGCAGTTTAATAAGGGATCAGCCCCAGCATTTT	CASSLIRDQPQHF
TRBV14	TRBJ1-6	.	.	TGTGCCAGCAGCCGACGGGGTGGGGGGGCCACCTATAATTCACCCCTCCACTTT	CASSRRGGGATYNSPLHF
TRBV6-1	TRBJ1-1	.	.	TGTGCCAGCAGTGAAAAACAGCTGAACACTGAAGCTTTCTTT	CASSEKQLNTEAFF
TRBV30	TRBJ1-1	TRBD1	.	TGTGCCTGGAGTGACAACTTCCCCGGGACAGGGGGCGAAGACACTGAAGCTTTCTTT	CAWSDNFPGTGGEDTEAFF
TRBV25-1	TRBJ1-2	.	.	TGTGCCAGCAGTACGGGGCGCGGATATGGCTACACCTTC	CASSTGRGYGYTF
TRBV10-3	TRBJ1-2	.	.	TGTGCCATCAGTGAGGGGCCGGGACGGGGCACCTTC	CAISEGPGRGTF
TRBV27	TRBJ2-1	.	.	TGTGCCAGCCCACAATACAATGAGCAGTTCTTC	CASPQYNEQFF
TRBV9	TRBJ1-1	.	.	TGTGCCAGCAGCGTAGCCCAGAGCACTGAAGCTTTCTTT	CASSVAQSTEAFF
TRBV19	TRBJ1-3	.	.	TGTGCCAGTACCAAACCTGGGGGAAACACCATATATTTT	CASTKPGGNTIYF
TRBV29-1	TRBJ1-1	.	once	TGCAGCGTCAAGTGGGGGGGAAGGGAAGCTTTCTTT	CSVKWGGREAFF
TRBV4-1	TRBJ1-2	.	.	TGCGCCAGCAGCCAAGTAGGGGCCCCGGGTGGCTACACCTTC	CASSQVGAPGGYTF
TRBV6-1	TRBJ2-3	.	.	TGTGCCAGCAGTGAAAGAGTGGCAGATACGCAGTATTTT	CASSERVADTQYF
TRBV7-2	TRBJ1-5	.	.	TGTGCCAGCAGCTCCGGTCCAAATCAGCCCCAGCATTTT	CASSSGPNQPQHF
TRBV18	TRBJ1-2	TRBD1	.	TGTGCCAGCTCCGACACTGGACAGGGGGCCTATGGCTACACCTTC	CASSDTGQGAYGYTF
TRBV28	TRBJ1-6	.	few	TGTGCCAGCAGTTTTCGTAATTCACCCCTCCACTTT	CASSFRNSPLHF
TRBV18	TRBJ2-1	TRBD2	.	TGTGCCAGCTCTCATAGCGGGGGATCTTTCGGTGAGCAGTTCTTC	CASSHSGGSFGEQFF
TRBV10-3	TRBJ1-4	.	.	TGTGCCATCAGTGGACAGCTTTCTAATGAAAAACTGTTTTTT	CAISGQLSNEKLFF
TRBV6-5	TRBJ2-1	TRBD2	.	TGTGCCAGCAGTTACTCAGCGGGGGTCCAGGATGAGCAGTTCTTC	CASSYSAGVQDEQFF
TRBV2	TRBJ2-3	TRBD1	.	TGTGCCAGCATATTAGGGGGCGGCACAGATACGCAGTATTTT	CASILGGGTDTQYF
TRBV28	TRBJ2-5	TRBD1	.	TGTGCCAGCAGTTCTCCGGGACAGGGTGTAGAGACCCAGTACTTC	CASSSPGQGVETQYF
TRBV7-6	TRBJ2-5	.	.	TGTGCCAGCAGACCCTCTCTAGGGACCCAGTACTTC	CASRPSLGTQYF
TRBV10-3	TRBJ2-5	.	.	TGTGCCATCAGTTCCCTCTTAGAGACCCAGTACTTC	CAISSLLETQYF
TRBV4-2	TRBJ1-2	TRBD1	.	TGTGCCAGCAGCCGAAGTATCTCCGGGACAGGGGGAAAGGGTGGCTACACCTTC	CASSRSISGTGGKGGYTF
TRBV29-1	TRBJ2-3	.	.	TGCAGCGTGGAAGCGGACACAGATACGCAGTATTTT	CSVEADTDTQYF
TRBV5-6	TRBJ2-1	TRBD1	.	TGTGCCAGCAGCCCTGAAGGGACAGGGGCATACAATGAGCAGTTCTTC	CASSPEGTGAYNEQFF
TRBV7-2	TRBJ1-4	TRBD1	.	TGTGCCAGCAGCTCGAATCCAGGGGGCCAGAATGAAAAACTGTTTTTT	CASSSNPGGQNEKLFF
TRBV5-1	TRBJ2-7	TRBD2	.	TGCGCCAGCAGCTTGGCGGCAGGGAGGGACTACGAGCAGTACTTC	CASSLAAGRDYEQYF
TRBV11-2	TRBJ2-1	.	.	TGTGCCAGCAGCTCTAGTGGGTTTTTACCCTTATACAATGAGCAGTTCTTC	CASSSSGFLPLYNEQFF
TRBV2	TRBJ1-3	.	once	TGTGCCAGCAGTGTAGAGGGACCTGGAAACACCATATATTTT	CASSVEGPGNTIYF
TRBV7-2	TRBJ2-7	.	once	TGTGCCAGCAGCACAAGGGGCGGGGGCCTAACCTACGAGCAGTACTTC	CASSTRGGGLTYEQYF
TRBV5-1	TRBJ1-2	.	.	TGCGCCAGCAGCACGGGTTCTACGTCGGGCCTGGGGGGCTACACCTTC	CASSTGSTSGLGGYTF
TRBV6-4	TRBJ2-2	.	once	TGTGCCAGCAGACCTTCCGGGGGCCGCGGGGAGCTGTTTTTT	CASRPSGGRGELFF
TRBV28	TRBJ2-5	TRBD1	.	TGTGCCAGCAGTTTATCGACAGGGGTTGAGGAGACCCAGTACTTC	CASSLSTGVEETQYF
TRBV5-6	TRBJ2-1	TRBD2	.	TGTGCCAGCAGCGAAACTAGCGGGGAATACAATGAGCAGTTCTTC	CASSETSGEYNEQFF
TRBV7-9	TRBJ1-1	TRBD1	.	TGTGCCAGCAGCTTTGGACCGGGACAGGGCGCCAACACTGAAGCTTTCTTT	CASSFGPGQGANTEAFF
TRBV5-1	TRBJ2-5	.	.	TGCGCCAGCAGCCACGGGGTAGGGGGGGCCCAGGAGACCCAGTACTTC	CASSHGVGGAQETQYF
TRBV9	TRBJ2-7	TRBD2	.	TGTGCCAGCAGCGCAGAGCGGGGGGCCTTGGGGGAGCAGTACTTC	CASSAERGALGEQYF